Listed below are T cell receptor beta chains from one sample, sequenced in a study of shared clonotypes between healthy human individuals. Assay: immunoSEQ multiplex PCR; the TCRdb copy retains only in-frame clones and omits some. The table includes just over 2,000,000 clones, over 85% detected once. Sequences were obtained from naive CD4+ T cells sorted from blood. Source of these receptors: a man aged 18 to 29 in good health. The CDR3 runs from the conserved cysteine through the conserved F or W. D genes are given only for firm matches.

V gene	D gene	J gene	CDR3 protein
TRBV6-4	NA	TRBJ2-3	CASSGKGRITDTQYF
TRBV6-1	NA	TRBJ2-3	CASSETGLDTDTQYF
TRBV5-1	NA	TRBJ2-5	CASSFEQETQYF
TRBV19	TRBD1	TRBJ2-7	CASSPQDRAGYEQYF
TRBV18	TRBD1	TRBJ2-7	CASSPGDRGSYEQYF
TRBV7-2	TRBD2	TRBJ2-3	CASSLPLPTSFTDTQYF
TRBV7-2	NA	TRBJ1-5	CASSLFGLSNQPQHF
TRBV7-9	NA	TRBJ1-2	CASSARASNYGYTF
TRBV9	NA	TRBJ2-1	CASSVGAEAGEQFF
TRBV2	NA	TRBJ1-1	CASKGENTEAFF
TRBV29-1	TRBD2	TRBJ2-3	CSVPLAGSTDTQYF
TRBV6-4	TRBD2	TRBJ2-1	CASSILAGGIREQFF
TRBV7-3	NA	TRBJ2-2	CASSLDPTTPNTGELFF
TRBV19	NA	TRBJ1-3	CASSMTYSGNTIYF
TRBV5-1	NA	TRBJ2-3	CASSHTSTDTQYF
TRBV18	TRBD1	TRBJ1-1	CASSRQGRVTEAFF
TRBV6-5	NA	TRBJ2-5	CASSFGGPETQYF
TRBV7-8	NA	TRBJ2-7	CASSLDRAYEQYF
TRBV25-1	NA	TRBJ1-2	CASSEVRNYGYTF
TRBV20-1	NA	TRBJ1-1	CSALDDTEAFF
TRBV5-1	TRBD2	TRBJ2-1	CASSKLAGGTYNEQFF
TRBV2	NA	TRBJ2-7	CASKGLEGEQYF
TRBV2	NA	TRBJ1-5	CASSEEGEQPQHF
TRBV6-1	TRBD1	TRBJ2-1	CASSGRTGPNEQFF
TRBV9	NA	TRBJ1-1	CASSRDGREAFF
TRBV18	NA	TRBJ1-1	CASSPDVSTEAFF
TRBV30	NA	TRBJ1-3	CAWSALQDSGNTIYF
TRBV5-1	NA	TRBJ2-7	CASSLAGFSSYEQYF
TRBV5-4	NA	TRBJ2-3	CASSWRSNQPTDTQYF
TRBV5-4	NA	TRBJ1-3	CASSAGQSSGNTIYF
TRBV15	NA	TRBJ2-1	CVTSRDLVGSSYNEQFF
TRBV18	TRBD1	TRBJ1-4	CASGDRGRTGKLFF
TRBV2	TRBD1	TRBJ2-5	CASSRPGQQKKETQYF
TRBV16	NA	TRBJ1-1	CASSPHQGNSNTEAFF
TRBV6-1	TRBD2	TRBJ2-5	CASRLAGWAQYF
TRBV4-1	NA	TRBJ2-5	CASSQGDQETQYF
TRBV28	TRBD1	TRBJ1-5	CASSLRQGSNQPQHF
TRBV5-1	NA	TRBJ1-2	CASTLGVGQNYGYTF
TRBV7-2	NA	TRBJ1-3	CASSLVPVHTIYF
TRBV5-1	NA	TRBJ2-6	CASSDTQGFSGANVLTF
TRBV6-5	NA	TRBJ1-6	CASSYSAGTANSPLHF
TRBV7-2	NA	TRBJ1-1	CASSLTPTTEAFF
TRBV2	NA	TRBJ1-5	CASMGNGNQPQHF
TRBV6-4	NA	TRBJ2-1	CASSDPAGPLNEQFF
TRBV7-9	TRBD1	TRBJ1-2	CASRGKGDDRVGGYTF
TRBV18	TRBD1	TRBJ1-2	CASSLGQGLNYGYTF
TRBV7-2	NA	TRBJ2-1	CASSLAFGTSYNEQFF
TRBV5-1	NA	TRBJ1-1	CASSSLPGEDTEAFF
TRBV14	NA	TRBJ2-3	CASSQAGRTTDTQYF